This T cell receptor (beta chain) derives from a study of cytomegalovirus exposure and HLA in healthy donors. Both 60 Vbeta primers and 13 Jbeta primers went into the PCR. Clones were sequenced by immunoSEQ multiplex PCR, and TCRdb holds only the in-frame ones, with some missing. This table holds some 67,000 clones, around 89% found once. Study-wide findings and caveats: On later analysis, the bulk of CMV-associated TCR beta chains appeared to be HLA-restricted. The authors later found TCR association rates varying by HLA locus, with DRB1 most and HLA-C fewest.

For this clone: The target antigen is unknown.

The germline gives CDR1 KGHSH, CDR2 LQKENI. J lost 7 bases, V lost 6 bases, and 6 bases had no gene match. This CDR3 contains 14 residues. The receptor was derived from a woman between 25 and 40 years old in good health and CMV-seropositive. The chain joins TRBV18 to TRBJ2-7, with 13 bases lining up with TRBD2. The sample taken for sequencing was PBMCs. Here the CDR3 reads CASSGLAGDGEQYF. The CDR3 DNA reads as TGTGCCAGCTCCGGACTAGCGGGAGACGGGGAGCAGTACTTC. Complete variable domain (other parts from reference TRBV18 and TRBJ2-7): NAGVMQNPRHLVRRRGQEARLRCSPMKGHSHVYWYRQLPEEGLKFMVYLQKENIIDESGMPKERFSAEFPKEGPSILRIQQVVRGDSAAYFCASSGLAGDGEQYFGPGTRLTVT.